This entry concerns a single T cell receptor (beta chain). Its cognate antigen has yet to be identified. Base quality data are lacking; no much larger clone is found one base away. TCRbeta CDR3 regions were amplified from genomic DNA using the immunoSEQ Assay, a bias-controlled multiplex PCR. Processing in the source paper ran as follows. The number of nucleated cells in each sample was estimated from the amplification of reference gene primers within the assay. To quantify the absolute abundance of each unique TCRbeta CDR3 rearrangement, sequence reads were collapsed and filtered. For each sample, productive Simpson clonality was calculated by taking the square root of Simpson's diversity index across productive rearrangements. This immuneACCESS table, as held by TCRdb, lists in-frame sequences with V and J called but not all clones. Of the missing ones, under half trace to an unresolved V gene in checked studies; the others have no known cause. That table supplies the V and J calls and clone size; D and trimming were determined from the DNA. Recorded for this sample are fewer than 400,000 clones; about 83% of them occurred a single time. The top ten hold roughly 10% of the sample.

The data derive from a study of blood T cell repertoires in COVID-19 (dated by TCRdb to about 2020). At the level of the whole study: Samples from collaborators originated in the United States, Italy and Spain and spanned both the acute and convalescent phases of COVID-19. The prospective study material was composed of cDNA or gDNA derived from T cells, B-cell-depleted T cells, or PBMCs. Deeply sampled blood TCRbeta repertoires from subjects exposed to, actively infected with, or recovered from COVID-19 were included in the dataset. The repertoires were made available in a free public database intended to serve as a resource for research on the immune response to SARS-CoV-2. Samples came from the ongoing ImmuneRACE study (first 160 participants) plus 1,254 subjects from 6 global collaborators. A de-identified subject ID, COVID-19 status, age in years and sex were almost always included in the sample metadata. Where available, HLA class I and class II types were obtained from metadata supplied by the sample provider rather than from assay-based typing.

Results the study describes overall, beyond this receptor: How much clinical and demographic metadata was included differed by source and by participant, and the metadata was provided uncurated.

Participants in the prospective study were enrolled through a virtual design, were aged roughly 18 to 100 years, and lived in 24 United States geographic areas. Cohort assignment in the prospective study relied on participant-reported clinical history from a screening survey and a study questionnaire. Recovered participants in ImmuneRACE Cohort 3 were defined as having two consecutive negative NP/OP PCR tests, clearance from a healthcare professional, or resolution of symptoms. In the prospective study, whole blood, serum and a nasopharyngeal or oropharyngeal swab were collected from each participant by mobile phlebotomists. Additional blood draws and questionnaires over an approximately two-month period could optionally be provided by prospective study participants. Before DNA extraction, prospective study blood samples were shipped either frozen or at room temperature. V sheds 7 bases and J sheds 0 bases, leaving 10 bases between their ends. The germline V gene provides CDR1 MDHEN and CDR2 SYDVKM. The CDR3 runs 13 amino acids, cysteine and phenylalanine included. Just CDR3 DNA is preserved here, 39 bases in frame from base 1.

The rearranged segments are TRBV28 and TRBJ2-7; a tentative D call is TRBD1 (6 bases match). The sequenced sample was PBMCs or T cells enriched from blood (not recorded which). This clonotype was sampled from a woman aged 50 to 60 who had recovered from COVID-19. At the DNA level, the sequence is TGTGCCAGCAACAGGGCCTTCTCCTACGAGCAGTACTTC. Its amino acids are CASNRAFSYEQYF.